This TCR beta chain was captured by sequencing in a study of blood T cell repertoires in COVID-19. Unmatched junction bases numbered 2, after V lost 4 bases and J lost 4 bases. The CDR3 consists of 14 residues. The germline CDR1 and CDR2 sequences are MNHEY and SVGAGI. Libraries were prepared by immunoSEQ multiplex PCR; TCRdb keeps only in-frame clonotypes and omits some of them. The sample has about 140,000 clones; 65% to 85% are singletons. V usage is TRBV6-5 and J usage is TRBJ1-4; TRBD1 matches 8 bases. This sequence originates from a young man with COVID-19, enrolled during active disease. The material sequenced was peripheral blood. The CDR3 loop reads CASSSDRVNEKLFF. CDR3 nucleotides: TGTGCCAGCAGTTCGGACAGGGTTAATGAAAAACTGTTTTTT.